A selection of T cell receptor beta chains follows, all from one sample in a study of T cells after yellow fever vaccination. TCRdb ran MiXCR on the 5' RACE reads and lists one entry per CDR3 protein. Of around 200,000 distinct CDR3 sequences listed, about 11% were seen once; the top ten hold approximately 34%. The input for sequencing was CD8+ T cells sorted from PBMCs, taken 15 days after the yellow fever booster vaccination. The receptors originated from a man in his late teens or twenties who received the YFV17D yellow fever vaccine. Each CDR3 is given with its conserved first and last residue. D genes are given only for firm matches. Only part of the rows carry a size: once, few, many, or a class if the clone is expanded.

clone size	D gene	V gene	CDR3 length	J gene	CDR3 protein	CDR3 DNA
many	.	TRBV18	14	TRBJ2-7	CASSPGTAAYEQYF	TGTGCCAGCTCACCCGGGACGGCGGCCTACGAGCAGTACTTC
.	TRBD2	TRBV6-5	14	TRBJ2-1	CASRPLGREGEQFF	TGTGCCAGCAGACCACTTGGGCGGGAGGGTGAGCAGTTCTTC
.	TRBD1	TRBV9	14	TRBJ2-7	CASSPGQGIGAQYF	TGTGCCAGCAGCCCGGGACAGGGCATCGGTGCGCAGTACTTC
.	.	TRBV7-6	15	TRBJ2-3	CASSLESEAADTQYF	TGTGCCAGCAGCTTAGAGTCCGAGGCTGCAGATACGCAGTATTTT
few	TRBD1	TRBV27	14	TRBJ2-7	CASTAGTGRYEQYF	TGTGCCAGTACAGCCGGGACAGGGAGGTACGAGCAGTACTTC
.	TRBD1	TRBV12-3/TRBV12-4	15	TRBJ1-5	CASSGTEHSNQPQHF	TGTGCCAGCAGTGGGACAGAGCATAGCAATCAGCCCCAGCATTTT
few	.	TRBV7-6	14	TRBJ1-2	CASSLVEGPYGYTF	TGTGCCAGCAGCTTAGTTGAAGGTCCCTATGGCTACACCTTC
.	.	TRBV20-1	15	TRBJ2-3	CSAQEYVGVGDTQYF	TGCAGTGCTCAGGAATACGTTGGGGTGGGAGATACGCAGTATTTT
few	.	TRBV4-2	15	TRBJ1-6	CASSQDERALIALHF	TGTGCCAGCAGCCAAGATGAGAGGGCCCTAATCGCCCTCCACTTT
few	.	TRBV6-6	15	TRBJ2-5	CASRFLTLGGETQYF	TGTGCCAGCAGATTCCTAACCCTGGGGGGCGAGACCCAGTACTTC
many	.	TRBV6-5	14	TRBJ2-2	CASSYGANTGELFF	TGTGCCAGCAGCTATGGAGCGAACACCGGGGAGCTGTTTTTT
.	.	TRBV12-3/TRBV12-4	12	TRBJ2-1	CASNPGYNEQFF	TGTGCCAGCAATCCTGGCTACAATGAGCAGTTCTTC
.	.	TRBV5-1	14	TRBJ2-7	CASSSGQANYEQYF	TGCGCCAGCAGCTCAGGACAAGCTAACTACGAGCAGTACTTC
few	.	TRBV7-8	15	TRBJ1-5	CASSSAGARNQPQHF	TGTGCCAGCAGTTCAGCGGGGGCGAGGAATCAGCCCCAGCATTTT
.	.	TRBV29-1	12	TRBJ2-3	CSDPLRRDTQYF	TGCAGCGATCCGTTGAGGCGAGATACGCAGTATTTT
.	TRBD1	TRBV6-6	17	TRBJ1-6	CASSYSDRADYNSPVHF	TGTGCCAGCAGTTATTCGGACAGGGCAGATTATAATTCACCCGTCCACTTT
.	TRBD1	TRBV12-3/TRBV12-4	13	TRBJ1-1	CASTRTGALEAFF	TGTGCCAGCACCCGGACAGGAGCCCTTGAAGCTTTCTTT
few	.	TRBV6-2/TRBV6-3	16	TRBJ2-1	CASSSLGLSSYNEQFF	TGTGCCAGCAGTTCACTCGGACTGAGCTCCTACAATGAGCAGTTCTTC
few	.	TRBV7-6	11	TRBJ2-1	CASSHWNEQFF	TGTGCCAGCAGCCATTGGAATGAGCAGTTCTTC
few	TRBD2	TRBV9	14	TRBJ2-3	CASSAGGAADTQYF	TGTGCCAGCAGCGCGGGGGGGGCTGCAGATACGCAGTATTTT
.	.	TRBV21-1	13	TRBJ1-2	CASPGTVPYGYTF	TGTGCCAGCCCCGGGACTGTTCCGTATGGCTACACCTTC
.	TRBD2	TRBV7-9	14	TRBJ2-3	CATPLGGITDTQYF	TGTGCCACCCCGTTGGGGGGGATCACAGATACGCAGTATTTT
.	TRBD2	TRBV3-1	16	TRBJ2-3	CASSRDQGRATDTQYF	TGTGCCAGCAGCCGAGACCAAGGGAGGGCCACAGATACGCAGTATTTT
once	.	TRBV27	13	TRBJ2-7	CASSFIAGEEQYF	TGTGCCAGCAGTTTTATAGCAGGGGAAGAGCAGTACTTC
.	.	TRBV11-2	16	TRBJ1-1	CASSPRGTAMNTEAFF	TGTGCCAGCAGCCCCCGAGGAACGGCAATGAACACTGAAGCTTTCTTT
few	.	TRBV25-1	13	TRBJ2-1	CASSESGPREQFF	TGTGCCAGCAGTGAATCGGGTCCCAGGGAGCAGTTCTTC
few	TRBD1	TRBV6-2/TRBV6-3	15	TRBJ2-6	CASTWTGAGANVLTF	TGTGCCAGCACCTGGACAGGGGCCGGGGCCAACGTCCTGACTTTC
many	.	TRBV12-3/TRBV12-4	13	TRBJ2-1	CASSPGSYNEQFF	TGTGCCAGCAGCCCCGGTTCCTACAATGAGCAGTTCTTC
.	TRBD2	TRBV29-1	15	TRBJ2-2	CSVRLAGDETGELFF	TGCAGCGTTAGACTAGCGGGGGATGAGACCGGGGAGCTGTTTTTT
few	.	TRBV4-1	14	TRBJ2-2	CASSQAVHTGELFF	TGCGCCAGCAGCCAAGCGGTCCACACCGGGGAGCTGTTTTTT
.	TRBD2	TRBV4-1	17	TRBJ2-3	CASSLMKSGGYTDTQYF	TGCGCCAGCAGCCTGATGAAAAGCGGGGGATACACAGATACGCAGTATTTT
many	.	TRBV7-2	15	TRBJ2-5	CASSLDHSFQETQYF	TGTGCCAGCAGCTTAGACCACTCTTTCCAAGAGACCCAGTACTTC
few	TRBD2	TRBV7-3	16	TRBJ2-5	CASSLIGAGGGETQYF	TGTGCCAGCAGCTTAATAGGAGCGGGGGGCGGGGAGACCCAGTACTTC
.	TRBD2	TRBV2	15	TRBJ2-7	CASSEVAGGPYEQYF	TGTGCCAGCAGTGAAGTAGCGGGGGGGCCCTACGAGCAGTACTTC
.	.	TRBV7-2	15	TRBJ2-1	CASSPRQEPYNEQFF	TGTGCCAGCAGCCCCCGACAGGAACCCTACAATGAGCAGTTCTTC
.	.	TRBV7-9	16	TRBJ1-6	CASSLKGTSYNSPLHF	TGTGCCAGCAGCTTAAAGGGGACCTCCTATAATTCACCCCTCCACTTT
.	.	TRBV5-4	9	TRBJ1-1	CASIPGGGF	TGTGCCAGCATCCCTGGGGGGGGCTTC
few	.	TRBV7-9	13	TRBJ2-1	CASSLANQNEQFF	TGTGCCAGCAGCTTAGCCAACCAAAATGAGCAGTTCTTC
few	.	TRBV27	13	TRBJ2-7	CASRSLGLREQYF	TGTGCCAGCAGGTCTTTGGGGCTTAGGGAGCAGTACTTC
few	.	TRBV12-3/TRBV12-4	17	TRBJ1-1	CASSLNVRVGVNTEAFF	TGTGCCAGCAGTTTGAATGTAAGGGTGGGCGTAAACACTGAAGCTTTCTTT
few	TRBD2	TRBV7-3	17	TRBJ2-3	CASSPMGGVSSTDTQYF	TGTGCCAGCAGCCCTATGGGGGGGGTGTCTAGCACAGATACGCAGTATTTT
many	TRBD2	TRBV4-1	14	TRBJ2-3	CASSQAGGRTTQYF	TGCGCCAGCAGCCAGGCGGGAGGTAGGACTACGCAGTATTTT
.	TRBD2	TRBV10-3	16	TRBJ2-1	CAISAGLADIYNEQFF	TGTGCCATCAGTGCAGGTCTAGCGGATATCTACAATGAGCAGTTCTTC
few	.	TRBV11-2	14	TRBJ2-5	CASSLEAGLETQYF	TGTGCCAGCAGCTTGGAGGCAGGGCTGGAGACCCAGTACTTC
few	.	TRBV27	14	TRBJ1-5	CASRRGASNQPQHF	TGTGCCAGCCGGCGAGGCGCAAGCAATCAGCCCCAGCATTTT
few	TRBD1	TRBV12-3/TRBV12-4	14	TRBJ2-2	CASSLQGAAGELFF	TGTGCCAGCAGCCTACAGGGGGCGGCCGGGGAGCTGTTTTTT
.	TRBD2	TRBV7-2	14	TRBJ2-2	CASDLAGGPGELFF	TGTGCCAGCGATCTAGCGGGGGGCCCCGGGGAGCTGTTTTTT
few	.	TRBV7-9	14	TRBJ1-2	CASSSSQGRGGYTF	TGTGCCAGCAGCTCCTCCCAGGGGAGAGGGGGCTACACCTTC
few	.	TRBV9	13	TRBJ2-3	CASSAQRAITQYF	TGTGCCAGCAGCGCGCAGCGCGCCATTACGCAGTATTTT
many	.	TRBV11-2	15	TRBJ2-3	CASSLGEPSTDTQYF	TGTGCCAGCAGCTTAGGGGAACCTAGCACAGATACGCAGTATTTT
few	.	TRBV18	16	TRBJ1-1	CASSPDSPTTNTEAFF	TGTGCCAGCTCACCCGACAGCCCAACGACGAACACTGAAGCTTTCTTT
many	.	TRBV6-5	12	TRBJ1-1	CASSYVGTEAFF	TGTGCCAGCAGTTATGTTGGAACTGAAGCTTTCTTT
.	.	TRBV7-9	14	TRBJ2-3	CASSFPRSTDTQYF	TGTGCCAGCAGCTTCCCCAGGAGCACAGATACGCAGTATTTT
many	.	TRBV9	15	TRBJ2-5	CASSVDGASGETQYF	TGTGCCAGCAGCGTAGACGGAGCTTCAGGGGAGACCCAGTACTTC